This T cell receptor (beta chain) came from a study of T cells after yellow fever vaccination. At the level of the study: The SMART-Seq v4 Ultra Low Input method served to prepare the low-cell-number fractions.

Germline V CDR1 and CDR2: KGHSH, LQKENI. V gave up 5 bases and J gave up 4 bases, with 9 bases separating them. The CDR3 is made up of 13 amino acids. Whole-study results and caveats: Abundant contaminating clonotypes from the bulk population could appear in FACS-sorted repertoires. The study re-detected most primary-vaccination clones after the booster (96% CD4, 85% to 90% CD8).

This clonotype occurred a few times. Its matching antigen is unknown. TCR cDNA was made by 5'RACE template switching, adding a universal primer site and UMIs. MiXCR was run by TCRdb on the 5' RACE reads, yielding one entry per CDR3 protein. The data show hundreds of thousands of distinct CDR3 sequences, about 4% seen once. This receptor was taken from a man between 18 and 29 years old who received the YFV17D yellow fever vaccine. The chain combines TRBV18 with TRBJ1-5; no clear D gene. The sequencing used PBMCs, collected 5 days after the yellow fever booster vaccination. The CDR3 protein is CASSGVLNQPQHF. Written as DNA, the CDR3 is TGTGCCAGCTCAGGCGTACTAAATCAGCCCCAGCATTTT.